The source of this TCR beta chain is a study of CD8+CD57+ T cells in acquired aplastic anemia. The study profiled TCR beta VDJ and CDR3 using genomic DNA as template. TCRdb passed the reads through MiXCR, listing each CDR3 protein once. This repertoire shows hundreds of thousands of distinct CDR3 sequences, 55% to 75% found once; its top ten account for around 4%. Study-wide findings and caveats: The study identified roughly 29 CD8+ CDR3 sequences shared by patients and controls.

Remarks on this clonotype: What it binds is unknown.

The sequenced material came from sorted CD4+, CD8+, or CD8+CD57+ T cells (not recorded which) from PBMCs. The clonotype originates from a human donor in good health, serving as a control.

The CDR3 DNA sequence: TGTGCCAGCAGCCCGGGCGACGACTATGGCTACACCTTC. It encodes CASSPGDDYGYTF. The V call is TRBV12-3 or TRBV12-4, the J call TRBJ1-2; D gene unclear. The CDR3 sequence is 13 residues long. Trimming shortened V by 6 bases and J by 3 bases, and 11 bases separated the two germline ends.